The subject of this entry is one TCR beta chain. This specimen comes from a study of blood T cell repertoires in COVID-19. As for the study in general: There were acute and convalescent COVID-19 samples, and they came from the United States, Italy and Spain.

The CDR3 has 13 residues. The germline V and J ends were trimmed by 10 bases and 0 bases, with 9 bases remaining between them. Germline lookup yields CDR1 MNHEY and CDR2 SVGAGI. TCRdb's copy holds only in-frame clones and misses some; the assay was immunoSEQ multiplex PCR. Altogether around 180,000 clones are present, 70% to 90% being singletons, with the ten largest covering approximately 7%. The chain is built from TRBV6-5 and TRBJ2-2; D is perhaps TRBD2 (6 bases). This receptor was taken from an elderly man with COVID-19, enrolled during active disease. Sequenced: peripheral blood. The CDR3 nucleotides read TGTGCCATCACTAGCCCGAACACCGGGGAGCTGTTTTTT. Its translation is CAITSPNTGELFF.